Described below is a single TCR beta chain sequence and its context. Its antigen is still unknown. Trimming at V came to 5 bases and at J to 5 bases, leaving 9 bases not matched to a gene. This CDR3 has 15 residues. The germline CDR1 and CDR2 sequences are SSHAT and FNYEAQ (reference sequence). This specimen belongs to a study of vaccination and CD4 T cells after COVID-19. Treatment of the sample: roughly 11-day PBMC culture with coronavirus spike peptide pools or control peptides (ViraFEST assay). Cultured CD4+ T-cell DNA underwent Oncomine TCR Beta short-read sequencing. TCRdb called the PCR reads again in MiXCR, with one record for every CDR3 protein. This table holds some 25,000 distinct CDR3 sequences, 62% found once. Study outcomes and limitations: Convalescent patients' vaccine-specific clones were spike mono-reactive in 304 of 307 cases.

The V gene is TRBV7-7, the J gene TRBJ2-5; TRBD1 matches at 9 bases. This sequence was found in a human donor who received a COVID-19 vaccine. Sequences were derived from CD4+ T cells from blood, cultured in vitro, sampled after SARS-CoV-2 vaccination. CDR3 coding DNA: TGTGCCAGCAGCACCGGGACAGGGATGGGGGAGACCCAGTACTTC. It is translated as CASSTGTGMGETQYF.